This is a list of T cell receptor beta chains from one sample in a study of CD8 T cells in Susac syndrome. MiXCR, run by TCRdb on the immunoSEQ multiplex PCR reads, gives a single entry per CDR3 protein. This table has 150,000 to 200,000 distinct CDR3 sequences, approximately 96% appearing once. Sequenced sample: CD4+ T cells from PBMCs. The receptors were sampled from a human donor in good health. The CDR3 runs from the conserved cysteine through the conserved F or W. The D gene is left open where the match is weak. Size values are once, few and many counts, or a class for expanded clones, and some rows have none.

clone_size,v_call,d_call,j_call,cdr3_aa,cdr3_nt
-,TRBV19,-,TRBJ2-1,CASRRDTYNEQFF,TGTGCCAGTCGAAGGGATACCTACAATGAGCAGTTCTTC
-,TRBV29-1,-,TRBJ2-5,CSVLQETQYF,TGCAGCGTCCTACAAGAGACCCAGTACTTC
-,TRBV18,TRBD2,TRBJ2-5,CASSPPRGGEETQYF,TGTGCCAGCTCACCACCGCGGGGGGGCGAAGAGACCCAGTACTTC
once,TRBV20-1,TRBD2,TRBJ2-3,CSAPMAGGLDTQYF,TGCAGTGCCCCGATGGCGGGGGGGCTAGATACGCAGTATTTT
-,TRBV20-1,TRBD1,TRBJ2-5,CSARAGGAYRETQYF,TGCAGTGCTAGAGCAGGGGGCGCGTATCGGGAGACCCAGTACTTC
-,TRBV30,-,TRBJ1-1,CACQRGTEAFF,TGTGCCTGCCAGCGGGGCACTGAAGCTTTCTTT
-,TRBV29-1,-,TRBJ2-7,CSVGMSLRSYEQYF,TGCAGCGTTGGAATGAGCCTTCGCTCCTACGAGCAGTACTTC
-,TRBV7-9,TRBD1,TRBJ2-2,CASSSTGESGELFF,TGTGCCAGCAGCTCGACAGGGGAATCCGGGGAGCTGTTTTTT
-,TRBV29-1,-,TRBJ2-7,CSVGSDKPYEQYF,TGCAGCGTCGGGAGCGACAAGCCCTACGAGCAGTACTTC
-,TRBV29-1,-,TRBJ2-3,CSVEVVAADTQYF,TGCAGCGTTGAAGTAGTGGCAGCAGATACGCAGTATTTT
-,TRBV18,-,TRBJ2-5,CASSPAFGVEETQYF,TGTGCCAGCTCACCCGCGTTTGGGGTTGAAGAGACCCAGTACTTC
-,TRBV14,-,TRBJ2-7,CASSLGHPPEQYF,TGTGCCAGCAGCCTAGGTCACCCCCCAGAGCAGTACTTC
-,TRBV3-1,-,TRBJ1-1,CASSLGTGDTEAFF,TGTGCCAGCAGCCTCGGGACTGGGGACACTGAAGCTTTCTTT
-,TRBV20-1,TRBD2,TRBJ2-3,CSASGGEGTDTQYF,TGCAGTGCTAGCGGGGGGGAGGGAACAGATACGCAGTATTTT
-,TRBV20-1,TRBD1,TRBJ1-5,CSFQGGSNQPQHF,TGCAGCTTTCAGGGGGGTAGCAATCAGCCCCAGCATTTT
-,TRBV30,-,TRBJ1-6,CAWSVLLGGSPLHF,TGTGCCTGGAGTGTACTTTTGGGTGGCTCACCCCTCCACTTT
-,TRBV25-1,-,TRBJ2-3,CASSEWDYTQYF,TGTGCCAGCAGTGAATGGGACTATACGCAGTATTTT
-,TRBV7-6,-,TRBJ2-1,CASSYGGGNNEQFF,TGTGCCAGCAGCTACGGGGGAGGTAACAATGAGCAGTTCTTC
-,TRBV29-1,TRBD1,TRBJ2-7,CSVKGQGGYEQYF,TGCAGCGTTAAAGGACAGGGGGGCTACGAGCAGTACTTC
-,TRBV20-1,-,TRBJ2-5,CSGLRSSRETQYF,TGCAGTGGGTTGAGGTCGTCACGCGAGACCCAGTACTTC
-,TRBV3-1,TRBD1,TRBJ1-2,CASSYRGGGYTF,TGTGCCAGCAGTTACAGGGGAGGTGGCTACACCTTC
-,TRBV12-3/TRBV12-4,-,TRBJ2-7,CASSLAALRTRSYEQYF,TGTGCCAGCAGTTTAGCGGCTTTGAGGACAAGATCATACGAGCAGTACTTC
-,TRBV12-3/TRBV12-4,-,TRBJ1-5,CASSLKGWQPQHF,TGTGCCAGCAGCTTGAAGGGCTGGCAGCCCCAGCATTTT
-,TRBV30,-,TRBJ1-2,CAWSGKSNYGYTF,TGTGCCTGGAGTGGGAAATCTAACTATGGCTACACCTTC
-,TRBV3-1,TRBD2,TRBJ2-5,CASHRTSGEGETQYF,TGTGCCAGCCACCGGACTAGCGGGGAGGGAGAGACCCAGTACTTC
-,TRBV14,-,TRBJ1-1,CASSPRQEVYEAFF,TGTGCCAGCAGCCCCCGACAGGAGGTCTACGAAGCTTTCTTT
-,TRBV20-1,-,TRBJ2-7,CSASARSYEQYF,TGCAGTGCTAGCGCCAGGTCCTACGAGCAGTACTTC
-,TRBV11-3,-,TRBJ2-3,CASSTSSEGDTQYF,TGTGCCAGCAGCACCTCTAGCGAGGGAGATACGCAGTATTTT
-,TRBV30,-,TRBJ2-1,CAWSVSNEQFF,TGTGCCTGGAGTGTGAGCAATGAGCAGTTCTTC
-,TRBV3-1,-,TRBJ1-1,CASSQARGTEAFF,TGTGCCAGCAGCCAAGCGCGGGGAACTGAAGCTTTCTTT
-,TRBV4-3,TRBD1,TRBJ1-2,CASSHIQGEDGYTF,TGCGCCAGCAGCCACATTCAGGGGGAGGACGGCTACACCTTC
-,TRBV3-1,-,TRBJ2-1,CASSQNILEYNEQFF,TGTGCCAGCAGCCAAAATATACTAGAGTACAATGAGCAGTTCTTC
-,TRBV5-1,-,TRBJ1-1,CASSLTGRTEAFF,TGCGCCAGCAGCTTGACGGGGAGGACTGAAGCTTTCTTT
-,TRBV9,TRBD1,TRBJ2-5,CASSVGDSRETQYF,TGTGCCAGCAGCGTAGGGGACAGCCGGGAGACCCAGTACTTC
-,TRBV5-1,TRBD1,TRBJ2-1,CASQGTGDFEQFF,TGCGCCAGCCAGGGGACAGGGGATTTTGAGCAGTTCTTC
-,TRBV12-3/TRBV12-4,-,TRBJ2-7,CATTNRFAAEQYF,TGTGCCACCACGAACAGGTTTGCCGCCGAGCAGTACTTC
-,TRBV7-2,-,TRBJ1-3,CASSLGEVAGNTIYF,TGTGCCAGCAGCTTGGGGGAAGTCGCTGGAAACACCATATATTTT
-,TRBV5-1,-,TRBJ2-7,CASSLVVSYEQYF,TGCGCCAGCAGCTTGGTTGTCTCCTACGAGCAGTACTTC
-,TRBV20-1,TRBD1,TRBJ2-5,CSATDREETQYF,TGCAGTGCTACTGACAGGGAAGAGACCCAGTACTTC
-,TRBV20-1,-,TRBJ1-2,CSGTADPGGYTF,TGCAGTGGGACAGCAGATCCGGGAGGCTACACCTTC
-,TRBV27,-,TRBJ2-5,CASSSRRRDRETQYF,TGTGCCAGCAGTTCCCGGCGGCGAGACCGAGAGACCCAGTACTTC
-,TRBV7-2,TRBD2,TRBJ2-5,CASSPGLAGGRKTQYF,TGTGCCAGCAGCCCCGGACTAGCGGGGGGGAGGAAGACCCAGTACTTC